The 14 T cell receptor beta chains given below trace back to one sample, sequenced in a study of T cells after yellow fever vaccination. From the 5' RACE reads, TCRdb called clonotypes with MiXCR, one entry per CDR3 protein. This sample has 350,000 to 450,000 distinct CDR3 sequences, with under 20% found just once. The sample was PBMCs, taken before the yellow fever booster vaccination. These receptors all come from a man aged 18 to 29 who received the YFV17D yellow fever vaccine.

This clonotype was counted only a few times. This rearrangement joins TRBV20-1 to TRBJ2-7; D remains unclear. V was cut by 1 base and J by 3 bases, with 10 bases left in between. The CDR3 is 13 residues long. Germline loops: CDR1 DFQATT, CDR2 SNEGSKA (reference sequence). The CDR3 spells CSARVKDFYEQYF. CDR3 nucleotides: TGCAGTGCTAGAGTCAAAGACTTCTACGAGCAGTACTTC.

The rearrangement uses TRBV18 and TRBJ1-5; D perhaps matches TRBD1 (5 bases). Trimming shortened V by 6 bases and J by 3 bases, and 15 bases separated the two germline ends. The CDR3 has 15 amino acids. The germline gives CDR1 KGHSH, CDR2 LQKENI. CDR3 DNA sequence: TGTGCCAGCTCCACCGTTGGACACCACAATCAGCCCCAGCATTTT. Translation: CASSTVGHHNQPQHF.

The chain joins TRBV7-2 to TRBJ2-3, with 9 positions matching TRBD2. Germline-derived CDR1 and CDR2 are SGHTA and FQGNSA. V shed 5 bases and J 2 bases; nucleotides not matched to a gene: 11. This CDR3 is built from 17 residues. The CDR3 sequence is CASSLSGGPWDTDTQYF. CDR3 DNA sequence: TGTGCCAGCAGCCTGAGCGGGGGGCCTTGGGACACAGATACGCAGTATTTT.

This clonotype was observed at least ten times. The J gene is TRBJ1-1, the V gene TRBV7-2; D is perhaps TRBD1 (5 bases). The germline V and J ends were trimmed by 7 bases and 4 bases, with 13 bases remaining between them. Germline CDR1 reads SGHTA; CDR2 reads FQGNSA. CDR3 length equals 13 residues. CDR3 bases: TGTGCCAGCACCCAGTGGGGGGTCACTGAAGCTTTCTTT. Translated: CASTQWGVTEAFF.

CDR3 nucleotide sequence: TGTGCCAGCAGCGTAGGACTCATCCAACGCGATGAGCAGTTCTTC. It specifies CASSVGLIQRDEQFF. The genes are TRBV9 and TRBJ2-1; D not certain. Between the trimmed V and J ends, which lost 0 bases and 8 bases, there was a span of 15 bases. The CDR3 consists of 15 residues. The germline CDR1 and CDR2 sequences are SGDLS and YYNGEE.

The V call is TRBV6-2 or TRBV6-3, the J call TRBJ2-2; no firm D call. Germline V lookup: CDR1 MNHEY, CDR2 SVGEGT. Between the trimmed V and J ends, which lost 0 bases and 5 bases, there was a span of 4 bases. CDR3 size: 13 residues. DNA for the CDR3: TGTGCCAGCAGTTACTCGAGGACCGGGGAGCTGTTTTTT. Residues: CASSYSRTGELFF.

CDR3 nucleotide sequence: TGCAGTGCTAGACGCCGGGACAGTATCTATGGCTACACCTTC. It yields the protein CSARRRDSIYGYTF. The rearrangement joins TRBV20-1 to TRBJ1-2; 7 nucleotides align to TRBD1. Looked up from germline, CDR1 is DFQATT and CDR2 is SNEGSKA (reference sequence). The ends lost 2 bases at V and 4 bases at J; junction bases unmatched: 7. The CDR3 has 14 amino acids.

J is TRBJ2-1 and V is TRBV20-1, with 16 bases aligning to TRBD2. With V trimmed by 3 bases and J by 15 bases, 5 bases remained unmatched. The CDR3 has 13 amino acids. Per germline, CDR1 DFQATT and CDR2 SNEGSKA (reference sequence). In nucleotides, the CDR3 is TGCAGTGCTAGGGGACTAGCGGGGGGGCTTCCGTTCTTC. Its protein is CSARGLAGGLPFF.

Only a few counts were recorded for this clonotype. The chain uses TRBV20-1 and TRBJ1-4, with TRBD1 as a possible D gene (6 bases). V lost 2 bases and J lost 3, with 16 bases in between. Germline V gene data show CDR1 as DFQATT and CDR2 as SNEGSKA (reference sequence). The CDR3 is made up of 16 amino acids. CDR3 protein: CSARLKGGLPNEKLFF. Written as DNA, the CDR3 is TGCAGTGCTAGACTCAAAGGGGGGTTACCTAATGAAAAACTGTTTTTT.

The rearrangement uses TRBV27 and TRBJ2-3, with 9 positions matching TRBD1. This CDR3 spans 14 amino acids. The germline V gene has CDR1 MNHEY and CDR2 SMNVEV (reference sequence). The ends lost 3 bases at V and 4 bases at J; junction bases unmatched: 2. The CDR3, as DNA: TGTGCCAGCAGTTTCGGGACAGGGCCAGATACGCAGTATTTT. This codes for CASSFGTGPDTQYF.

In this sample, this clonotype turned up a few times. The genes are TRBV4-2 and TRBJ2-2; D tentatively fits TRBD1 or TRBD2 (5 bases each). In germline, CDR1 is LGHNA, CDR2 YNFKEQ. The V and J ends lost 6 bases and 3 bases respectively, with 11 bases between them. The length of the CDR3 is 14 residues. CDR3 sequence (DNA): TGTGCCAGCAGTCACGGGGCATACACCGGGGAGCTGTTTTTT. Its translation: CASSHGAYTGELFF.

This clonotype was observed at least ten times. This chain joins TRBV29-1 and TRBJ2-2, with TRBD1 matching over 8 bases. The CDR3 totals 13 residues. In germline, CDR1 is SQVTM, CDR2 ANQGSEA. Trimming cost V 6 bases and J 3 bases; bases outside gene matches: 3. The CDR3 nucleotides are TGCAGCGTCCAGGGGGCGGACACCGGGGAGCTGTTTTTT. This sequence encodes CSVQGADTGELFF.

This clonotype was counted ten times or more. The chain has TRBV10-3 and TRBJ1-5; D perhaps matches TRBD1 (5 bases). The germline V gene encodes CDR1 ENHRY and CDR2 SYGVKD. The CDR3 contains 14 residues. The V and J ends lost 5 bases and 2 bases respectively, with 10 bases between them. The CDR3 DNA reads TGTGCCATCAGTACAGGAGAGGGCAATCAGCCCCAGCATTTT. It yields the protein CAISTGEGNQPQHF.

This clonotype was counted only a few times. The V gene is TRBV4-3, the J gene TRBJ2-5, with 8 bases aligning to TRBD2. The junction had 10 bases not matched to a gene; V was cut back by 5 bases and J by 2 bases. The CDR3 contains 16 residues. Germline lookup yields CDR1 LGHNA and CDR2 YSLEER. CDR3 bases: TGCGCCAGCAGCTTCCGGGTAGCGGGGTCGCAAGAGACCCAGTACTTC. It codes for CASSFRVAGSQETQYF.